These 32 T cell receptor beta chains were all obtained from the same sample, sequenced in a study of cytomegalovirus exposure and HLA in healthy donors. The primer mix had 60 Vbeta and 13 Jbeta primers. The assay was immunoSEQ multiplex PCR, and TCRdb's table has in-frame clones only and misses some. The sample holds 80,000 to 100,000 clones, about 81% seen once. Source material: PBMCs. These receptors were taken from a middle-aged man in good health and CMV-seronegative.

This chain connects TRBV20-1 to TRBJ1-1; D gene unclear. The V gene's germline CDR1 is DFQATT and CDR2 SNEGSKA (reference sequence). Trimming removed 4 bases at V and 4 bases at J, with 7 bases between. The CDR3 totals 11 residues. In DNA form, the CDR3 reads TGCAGTGCTACGAGAGGCACTGAAGCTTTCTTT. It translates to CSATRGTEAFF.

The chain's CDR3 is CASSPGNEQFF. CDR3 coding DNA: TGTGCCAGCAGCCCGGGCAATGAGCAGTTCTTC. V usage is TRBV5-4 and J usage is TRBJ2-1; D is undetermined. CDR1 and CDR2 (germline): SGHNT, YYREEE (reference sequence). CDR3 size: 11 residues. Trimming cost V 4 bases and J 6 bases, with 5 bases left between them.

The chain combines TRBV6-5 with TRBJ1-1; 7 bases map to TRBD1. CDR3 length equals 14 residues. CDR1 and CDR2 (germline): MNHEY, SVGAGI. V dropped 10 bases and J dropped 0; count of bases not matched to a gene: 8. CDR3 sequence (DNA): TGTGCCACCGCGACAGGGCCTATGAACACTGAAGCTTTCTTT. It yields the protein CATATGPMNTEAFF.

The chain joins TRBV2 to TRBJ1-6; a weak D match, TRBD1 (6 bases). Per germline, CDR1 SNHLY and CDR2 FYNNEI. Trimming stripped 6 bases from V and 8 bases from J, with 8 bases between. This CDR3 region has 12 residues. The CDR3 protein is CASSRQDSPLHF. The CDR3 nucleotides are TGTGCCAGCAGCCGACAGGATTCACCCCTCCACTTT. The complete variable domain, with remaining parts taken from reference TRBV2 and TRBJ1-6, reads EPEVTQTPSHQVTQMGQEVILRCVPISNHLYFYWYRQILGQKVEFLVSFYNNEISEKSEIFDDQFSVERPDGSNFTLKIRSTKLEDSAMYFCASSRQDSPLHFGNGTRLTVT.

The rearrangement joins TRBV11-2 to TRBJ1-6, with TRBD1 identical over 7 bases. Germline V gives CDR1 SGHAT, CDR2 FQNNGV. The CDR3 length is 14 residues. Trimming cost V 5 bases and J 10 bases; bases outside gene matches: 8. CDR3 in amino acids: CASSHRGLRSPLHF. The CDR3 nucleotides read TGTGCCAGCAGCCACAGGGGCCTTAGATCACCCCTCCACTTT.

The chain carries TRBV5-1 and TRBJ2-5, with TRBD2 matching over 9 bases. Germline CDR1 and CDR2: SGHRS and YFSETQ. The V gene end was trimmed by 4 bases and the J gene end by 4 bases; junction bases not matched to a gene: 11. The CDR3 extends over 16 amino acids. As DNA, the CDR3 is TGCGCCAGCAGCGCCTTAGGCGGGGGGGCTCGAGAGACCCAGTACTTC. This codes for CASSALGGGARETQYF.

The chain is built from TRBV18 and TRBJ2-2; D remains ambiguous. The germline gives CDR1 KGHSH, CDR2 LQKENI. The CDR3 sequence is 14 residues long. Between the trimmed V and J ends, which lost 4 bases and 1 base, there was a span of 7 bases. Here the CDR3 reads CASSQTRNTGELFF. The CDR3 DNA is TGTGCCAGCTCACAGACACGGAACACCGGGGAGCTGTTTTTT.

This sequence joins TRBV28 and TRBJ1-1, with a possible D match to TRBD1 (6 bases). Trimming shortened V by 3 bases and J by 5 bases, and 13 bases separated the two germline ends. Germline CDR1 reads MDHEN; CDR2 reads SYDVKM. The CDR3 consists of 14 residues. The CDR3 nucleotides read TGTGCCAGCAGTTTTATCGGGGGGCGAACTGAAGCTTTCTTT. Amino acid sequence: CASSFIGGRTEAFF.

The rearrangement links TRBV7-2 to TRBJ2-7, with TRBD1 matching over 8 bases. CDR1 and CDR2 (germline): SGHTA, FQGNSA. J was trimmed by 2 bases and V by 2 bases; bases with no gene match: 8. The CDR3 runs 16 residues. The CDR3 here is CASSLLLRTGPYEQYF. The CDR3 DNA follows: TGTGCCAGCAGCTTATTATTAAGGACAGGGCCCTACGAGCAGTACTTC.

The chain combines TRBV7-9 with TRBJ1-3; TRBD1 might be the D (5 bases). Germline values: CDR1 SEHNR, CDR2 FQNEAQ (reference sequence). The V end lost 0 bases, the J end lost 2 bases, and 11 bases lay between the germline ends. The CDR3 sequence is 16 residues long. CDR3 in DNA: TGTGCCAGCAGCTTAGCGAACAGGTGGACTGGAAACACCATATATTTT. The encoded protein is CASSLANRWTGNTIYF.

CDR3 nucleotides: TGTGCCAGCACTCTGAACAGGGAGGGCTACACCTTC. Its protein is CASTLNREGYTF. The J gene is TRBJ1-2, the V gene TRBV2; tentative D call: TRBD1 (6 bases). V was clipped by 7 bases and J by 8 bases, with 14 bases between them. Looked up from germline, CDR1 is SNHLY and CDR2 is FYNNEI. The CDR3 loop spans 12 amino acids.

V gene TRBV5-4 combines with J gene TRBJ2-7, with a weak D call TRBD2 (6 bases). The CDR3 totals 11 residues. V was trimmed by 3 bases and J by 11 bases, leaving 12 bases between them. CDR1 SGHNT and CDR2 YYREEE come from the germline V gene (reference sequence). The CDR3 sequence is CASSYSGVEYF. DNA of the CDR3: TGTGCCAGCAGCTACTCGGGGGTAGAGTACTTC.

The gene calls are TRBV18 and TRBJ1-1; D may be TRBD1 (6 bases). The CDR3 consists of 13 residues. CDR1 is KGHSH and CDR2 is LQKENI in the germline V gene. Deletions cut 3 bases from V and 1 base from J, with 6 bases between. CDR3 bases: TGTGCCAGCTCACCGACAGGGAACACTGAAGCTTTCTTT. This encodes CASSPTGNTEAFF. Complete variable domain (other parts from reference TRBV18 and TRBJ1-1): NAGVMQNPRHLVRRRGQEARLRCSPMKGHSHVYWYRQLPEEGLKFMVYLQKENIIDESGMPKERFSAEFPKEGPSILRIQQVVRGDSAAYFCASSPTGNTEAFFGQGTRLTVV.

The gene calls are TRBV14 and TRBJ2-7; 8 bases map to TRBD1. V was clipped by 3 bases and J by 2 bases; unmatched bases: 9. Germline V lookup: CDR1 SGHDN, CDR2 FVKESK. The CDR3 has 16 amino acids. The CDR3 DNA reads TGTGCCAGCAGCCATATCGGACAGGGACGACCCTACGAGCAGTACTTC. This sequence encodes CASSHIGQGRPYEQYF.

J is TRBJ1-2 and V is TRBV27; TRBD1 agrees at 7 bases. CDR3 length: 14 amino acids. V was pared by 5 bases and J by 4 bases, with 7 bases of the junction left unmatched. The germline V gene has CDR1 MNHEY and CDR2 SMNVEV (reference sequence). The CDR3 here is CASSLKGTVYGYTF. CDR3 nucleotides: TGTGCCAGCAGTCTGAAAGGGACAGTCTATGGCTACACCTTC.

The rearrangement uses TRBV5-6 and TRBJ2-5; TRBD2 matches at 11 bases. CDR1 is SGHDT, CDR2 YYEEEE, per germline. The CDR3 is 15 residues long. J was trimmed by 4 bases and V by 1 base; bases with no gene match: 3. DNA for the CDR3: TGTGCCAGCAGCTTGCGCCTAGCGGGGGGAGAGACCCAGTACTTC. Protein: CASSLRLAGGETQYF. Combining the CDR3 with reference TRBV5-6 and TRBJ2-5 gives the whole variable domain DAGVTQSPTHLIKTRGQQVTLRCSPKSGHDTVSWYQQALGQGPQFIFQYYEEEERQRGNFPDRFSGHQFPNYSSELNVNALLLGDSALYLCASSLRLAGGETQYFGPGTRLLVL.

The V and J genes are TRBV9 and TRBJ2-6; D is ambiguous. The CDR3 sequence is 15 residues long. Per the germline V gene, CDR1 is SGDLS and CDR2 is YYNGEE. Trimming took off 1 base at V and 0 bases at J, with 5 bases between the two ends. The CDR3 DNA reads TGTGCCAGCAGCGTAACAGACTCTGGGGCCAACGTCCTGACTTTC. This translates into CASSVTDSGANVLTF.

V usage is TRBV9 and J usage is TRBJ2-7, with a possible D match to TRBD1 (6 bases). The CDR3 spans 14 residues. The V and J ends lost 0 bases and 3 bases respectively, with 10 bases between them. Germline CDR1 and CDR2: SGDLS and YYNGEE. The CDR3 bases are TGTGCCAGCAGCGTAGCCCCAGGGGACTACGAGCAGTACTTC. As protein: CASSVAPGDYEQYF.

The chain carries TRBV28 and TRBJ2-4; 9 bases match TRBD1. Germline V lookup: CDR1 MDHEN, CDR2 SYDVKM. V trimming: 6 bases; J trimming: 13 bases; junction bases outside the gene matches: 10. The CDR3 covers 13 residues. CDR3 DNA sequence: TGTGCCAGCAGCCTGTCGCAACAGGGGGCGCAGTACTTC. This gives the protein CASSLSQQGAQYF.

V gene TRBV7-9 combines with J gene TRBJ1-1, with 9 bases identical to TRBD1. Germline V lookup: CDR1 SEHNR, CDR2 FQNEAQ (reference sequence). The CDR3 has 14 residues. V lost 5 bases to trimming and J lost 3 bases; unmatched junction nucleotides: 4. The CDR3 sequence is CASSARDRDTEAFF. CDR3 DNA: TGTGCCAGCAGCGCCCGGGACAGGGACACTGAAGCTTTCTTT.

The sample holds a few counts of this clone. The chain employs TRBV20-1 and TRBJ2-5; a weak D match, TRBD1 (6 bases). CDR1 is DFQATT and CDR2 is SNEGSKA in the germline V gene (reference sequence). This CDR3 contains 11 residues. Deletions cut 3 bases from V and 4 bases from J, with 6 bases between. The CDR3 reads CSARTGETQYF. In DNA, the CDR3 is TGCAGTGCTAGGACAGGAGAGACCCAGTACTTC.

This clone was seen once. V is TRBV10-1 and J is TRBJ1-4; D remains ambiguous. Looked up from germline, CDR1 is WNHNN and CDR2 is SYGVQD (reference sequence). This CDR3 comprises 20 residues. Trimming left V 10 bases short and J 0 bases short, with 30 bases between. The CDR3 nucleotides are TGCGCCACCCAGCGGAGGGAGCCTTCGGCTTCACCCCCAACTAATGAAAAACTGTTTTTT. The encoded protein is CATQRREPSASPPTNEKLFF.

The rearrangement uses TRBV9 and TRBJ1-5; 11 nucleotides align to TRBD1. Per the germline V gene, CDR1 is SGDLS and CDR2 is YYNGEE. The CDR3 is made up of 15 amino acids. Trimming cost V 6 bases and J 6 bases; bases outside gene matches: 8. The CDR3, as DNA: TGTGCCAGCACCCGGACAGGGGGCATGGGTCAGCCCCAGCATTTT. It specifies CASTRTGGMGQPQHF. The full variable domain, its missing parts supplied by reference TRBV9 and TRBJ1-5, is DSGVTQTPKHLITATGQRVTLRCSPRSGDLSVYWYQQSLDQGLQFLIQYYNGEERAKGNILERFSAQQFPDLHSELNLSSLELGDSALYFCASTRTGGMGQPQHFGDGTRLSIL.

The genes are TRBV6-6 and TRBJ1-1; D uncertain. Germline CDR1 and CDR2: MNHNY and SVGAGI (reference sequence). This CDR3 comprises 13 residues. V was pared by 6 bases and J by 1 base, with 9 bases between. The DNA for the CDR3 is TGTGCCAGCAGGCCCTTACAGAACACTGAAGCTTTCTTT. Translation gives CASRPLQNTEAFF.

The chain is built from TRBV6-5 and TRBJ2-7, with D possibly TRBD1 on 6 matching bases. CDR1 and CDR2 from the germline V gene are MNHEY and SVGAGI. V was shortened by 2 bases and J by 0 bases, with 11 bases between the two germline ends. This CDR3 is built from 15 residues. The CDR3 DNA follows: TGTGCCAGCAGTTACAAACCGGGACACTCCTACGAGCAGTACTTC. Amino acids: CASSYKPGHSYEQYF.

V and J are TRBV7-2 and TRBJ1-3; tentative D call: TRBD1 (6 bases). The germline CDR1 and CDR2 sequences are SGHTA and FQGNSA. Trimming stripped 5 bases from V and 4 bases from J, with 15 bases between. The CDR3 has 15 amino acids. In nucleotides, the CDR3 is TGTGCCAGCAGCGCCGAGGGGGTTGGAGGAAACACCATATATTTT. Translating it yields CASSAEGVGGNTIYF.

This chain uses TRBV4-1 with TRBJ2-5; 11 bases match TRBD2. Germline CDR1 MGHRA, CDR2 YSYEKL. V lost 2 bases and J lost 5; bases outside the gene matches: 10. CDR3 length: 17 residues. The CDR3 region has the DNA TGCGCCAGCAGCCAAACATTTAGCGGGGGGGCCTTGGAGACCCAGTACTTC. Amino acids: CASSQTFSGGALETQYF.

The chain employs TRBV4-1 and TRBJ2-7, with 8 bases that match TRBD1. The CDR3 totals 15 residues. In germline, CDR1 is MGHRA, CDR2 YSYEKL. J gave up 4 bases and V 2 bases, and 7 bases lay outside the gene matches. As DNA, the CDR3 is TGCGCCAGCAGCCAAATGACAGGGGCGATATACGAGCAGTACTTC. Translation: CASSQMTGAIYEQYF.

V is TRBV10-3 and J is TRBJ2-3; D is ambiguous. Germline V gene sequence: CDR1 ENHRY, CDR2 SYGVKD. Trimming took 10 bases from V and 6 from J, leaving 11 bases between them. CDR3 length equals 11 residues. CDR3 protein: CASAFGDTQYF. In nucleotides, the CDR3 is TGTGCCAGCGCGTTCGGGGATACGCAGTATTTT.

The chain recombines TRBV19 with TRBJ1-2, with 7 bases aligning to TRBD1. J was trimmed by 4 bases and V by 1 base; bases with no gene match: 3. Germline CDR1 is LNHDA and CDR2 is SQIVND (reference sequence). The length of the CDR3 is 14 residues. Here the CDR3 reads CASSIGGQSYGYTF. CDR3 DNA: TGTGCCAGTAGTATAGGGGGACAGTCCTATGGCTACACCTTC. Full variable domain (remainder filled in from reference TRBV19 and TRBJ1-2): DGGITQSPKYLFRKEGQNVTLSCEQNLNHDAMYWYRQDPGQGLRLIYYSQIVNDFQKGDIAEGYSVSREKKESFPLTVTSAQKNPTAFYLCASSIGGQSYGYTFGSGTRLTVV.

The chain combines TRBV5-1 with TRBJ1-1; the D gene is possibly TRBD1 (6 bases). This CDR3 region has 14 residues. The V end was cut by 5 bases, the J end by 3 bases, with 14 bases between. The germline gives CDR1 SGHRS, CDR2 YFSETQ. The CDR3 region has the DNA TGCGCCAGCAGGCGGGGGGCGGGTGACACTGAAGCTTTCTTT. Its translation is CASRRGAGDTEAFF.

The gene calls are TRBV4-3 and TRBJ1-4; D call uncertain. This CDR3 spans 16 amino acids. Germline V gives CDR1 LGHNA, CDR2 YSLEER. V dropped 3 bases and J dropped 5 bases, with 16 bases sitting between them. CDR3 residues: CASSQENRGTNEKLFF. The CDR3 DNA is TGCGCCAGCAGCCAGGAAAACCGGGGTACAAATGAAAAACTGTTTTTT.